This is a list of T cell receptor beta chains from one sample in a study of beta chain features in type 1 diabetes. Assay used: immunoSEQ multiplex PCR; TCRdb lists only in-frame clones, some missing. Among 300,000 to 350,000 clones listed, around 15% were seen once. The source material was central memory CD4+ T cells from blood. These receptor sequences come from a man younger than 40 in good health. The conserved cysteine and the conserved F or W are not part of the CDR3 here. Each record gives: V gene, clone size, D gene, J gene, CDR3 protein. The D gene is left open where the match is weak. The size entry is marked missing in some rows and otherwise reads once, few, many or a size class.

V: TRBV19
size: -
D: TRBD1
J: TRBJ1-5
CDR3: ASSALRGQGGNQPQH

V: TRBV5-4
size: few
D: TRBD2
J: TRBJ2-5
CDR3: ASSLLAGGGETQY

V: TRBV19
size: few
D: TRBD1
J: TRBJ2-5
CDR3: ASRPGGTETQY

V: TRBV29-1
size: -
D: TRBD1
J: TRBJ1-5
CDR3: SVRGQAENQPQH

V: TRBV2
size: few
D: -
J: TRBJ2-5
CDR3: ASLRDAGRGTQY

V: TRBV18
size: -
D: -
J: TRBJ2-2
CDR3: ASSPDATRNTGELF

V: TRBV5-1
size: few
D: -
J: TRBJ2-1
CDR3: ASSFLDRNEQF

V: TRBV23-1
size: few
D: -
J: TRBJ1-1
CDR3: ASSQRPGTFMNTEAF

V: TRBV18
size: many
D: -
J: TRBJ2-5
CDR3: ASSLFRQGGETQY

V: TRBV4-3
size: few
D: -
J: TRBJ2-3
CDR3: ASSQGGGWTTAHTQY

V: TRBV10-3
size: few
D: -
J: TRBJ1-1
CDR3: AISRKQALNTEAF

V: TRBV9
size: few
D: -
J: TRBJ1-1
CDR3: ASSVGANTEAF

V: TRBV5-1
size: -
D: TRBD1
J: TRBJ2-5
CDR3: ASSYGNRGEETQY

V: TRBV6-6
size: -
D: TRBD1
J: TRBJ1-1
CDR3: ASSYSQGGNTEAF

V: TRBV4-1
size: -
D: TRBD2
J: TRBJ2-7
CDR3: ASSQGVGLVNEQY

V: TRBV11-3
size: -
D: TRBD2
J: TRBJ2-4
CDR3: ASSFGLAGGDLQY

V: TRBV25-1
size: -
D: -
J: TRBJ2-5
CDR3: ASSDTTKETQY

V: TRBV7-2
size: -
D: TRBD1
J: TRBJ1-2
CDR3: ASSSTGAVDYGYT

V: TRBV29-1
size: few
D: -
J: TRBJ2-3
CDR3: SVEEVADTQY